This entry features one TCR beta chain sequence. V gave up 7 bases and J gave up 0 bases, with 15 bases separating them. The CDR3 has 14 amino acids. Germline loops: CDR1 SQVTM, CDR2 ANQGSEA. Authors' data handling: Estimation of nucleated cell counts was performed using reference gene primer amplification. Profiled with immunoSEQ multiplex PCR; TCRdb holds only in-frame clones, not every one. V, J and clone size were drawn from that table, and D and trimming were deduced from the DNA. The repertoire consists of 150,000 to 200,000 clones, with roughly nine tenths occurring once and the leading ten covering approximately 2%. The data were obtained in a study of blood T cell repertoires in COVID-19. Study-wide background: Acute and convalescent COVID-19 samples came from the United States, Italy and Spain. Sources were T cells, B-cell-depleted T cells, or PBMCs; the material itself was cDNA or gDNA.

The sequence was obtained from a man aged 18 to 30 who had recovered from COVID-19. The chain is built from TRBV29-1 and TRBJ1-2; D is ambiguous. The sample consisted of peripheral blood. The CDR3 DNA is TGCAGCGCCCGGGGATCGGAAGCTAACTATGGCTACACCTTC. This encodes CSARGSEANYGYTF.